The clone carrying this TCR beta chain was detected once. Indicated time point: baseline, week 1 (first vaccination visit). Noted treatment: pre-vaccination baseline after standard-of-care therapy. CDR3 length: 15 residues. Trimming pared 4 bases from V and 1 base from J, leaving 13 bases between. Per the germline V gene, CDR1 is SEHNR and CDR2 is FQNEAQ (reference sequence). This sample was taken from a study of a mutant IDH1 vaccine in newly diagnosed glioma. Sequencing was performed with immunoSEQ multiplex PCR; in TCRdb, only in-frame clones are kept and a portion is missing. This table holds over 30,000 clones, about three quarters found once.

J is TRBJ2-5 and V is TRBV7-9, with TRBD1 as a possible D gene (5 bases). The origin of this receptor is a man in his fifties with glioma. Some clones in this sample may be carry-over from other donors' samples. Specimen: peripheral blood mononuclear cells (PBMCs), collected from a glioma patient treated with radiotherapy, temozolomide or both. The CDR3 protein is CASSSHGRAQETQYF. CDR3 coding DNA: TGTGCCAGCAGCTCCCACGGCAGGGCCCAAGAGACCCAGTACTTC.